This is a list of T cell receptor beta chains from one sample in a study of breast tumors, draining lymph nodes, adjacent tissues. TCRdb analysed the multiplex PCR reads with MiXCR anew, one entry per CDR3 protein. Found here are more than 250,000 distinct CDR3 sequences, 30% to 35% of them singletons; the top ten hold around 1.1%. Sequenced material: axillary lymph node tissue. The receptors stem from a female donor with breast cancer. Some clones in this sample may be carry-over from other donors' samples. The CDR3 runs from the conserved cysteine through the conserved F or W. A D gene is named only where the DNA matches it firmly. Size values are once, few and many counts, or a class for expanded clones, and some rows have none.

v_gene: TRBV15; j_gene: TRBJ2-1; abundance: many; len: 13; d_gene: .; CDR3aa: CATSKSSYNEQFF; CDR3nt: TGTGCCACCAGCAAGTCCTCTTACAATGAGCAGTTCTTC
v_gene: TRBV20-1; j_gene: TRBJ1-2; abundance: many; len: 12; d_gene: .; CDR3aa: CSAGTGAGGYTF; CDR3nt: TGCAGTGCCGGAACGGGGGCCGGAGGCTACACCTTC
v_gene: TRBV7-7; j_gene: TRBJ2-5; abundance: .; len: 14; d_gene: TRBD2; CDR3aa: CASSLGREGQTQYF; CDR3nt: TGTGCTAGTAGCTTAGGCCGGGAGGGCCAGACCCAGTACTTC
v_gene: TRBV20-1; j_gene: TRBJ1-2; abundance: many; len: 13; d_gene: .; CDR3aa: CSADVLYGGGYTF; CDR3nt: TGCAGTGCTGACGTATTATACGGGGGGGGCTACACCTTC
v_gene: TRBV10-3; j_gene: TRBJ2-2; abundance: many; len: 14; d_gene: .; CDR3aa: CAGRSKQGSGELFF; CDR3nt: TGTGCCGGCCGGTCAAAACAGGGCTCCGGGGAGCTGTTTTTT
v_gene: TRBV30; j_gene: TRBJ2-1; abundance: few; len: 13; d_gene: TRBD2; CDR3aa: CASTWTSGLTQFF; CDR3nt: TGTGCCTCCACGTGGACTAGCGGGTTAACGCAGTTCTTC
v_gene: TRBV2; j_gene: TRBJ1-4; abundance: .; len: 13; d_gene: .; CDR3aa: CASSGSSAEKLFF; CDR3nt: TGTGCCAGCAGTGGGTCTAGCGCTGAAAAATTGTTTTTT
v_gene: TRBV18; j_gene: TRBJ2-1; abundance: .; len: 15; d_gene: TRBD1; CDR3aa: CASSRGTGGYNEQFF; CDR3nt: TGTGCCAGCTCACGGGGGACAGGGGGTTACAATGAGCAGTTCTTC
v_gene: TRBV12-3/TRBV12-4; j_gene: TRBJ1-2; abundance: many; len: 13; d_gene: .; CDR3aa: CASSFRQVGGYTF; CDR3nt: TGTGCCAGCAGTTTTAGGCAAGTCGGAGGCTACACCTTC
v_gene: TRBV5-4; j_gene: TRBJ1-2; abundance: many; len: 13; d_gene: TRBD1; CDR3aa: CASSFQGVGGYTF; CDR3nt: TGTGCCAGCAGCTTCCAGGGGGTAGGTGGCTACACCTTC
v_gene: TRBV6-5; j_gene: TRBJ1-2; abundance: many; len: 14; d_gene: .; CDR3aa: CASTADPRPYGYTF; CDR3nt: TGTGCCAGCACGGCAGACCCGCGGCCTTATGGCTACACCTTC
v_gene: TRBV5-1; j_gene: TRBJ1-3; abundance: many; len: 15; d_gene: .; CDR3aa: CASSLALGAGNTIYF; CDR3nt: TGCGCCAGCAGCTTGGCCCTGGGGGCTGGAAACACCATATATTTT
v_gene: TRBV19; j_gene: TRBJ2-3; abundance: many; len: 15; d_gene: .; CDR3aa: CASTFTPGATDTQYF; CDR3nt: TGTGCCAGTACCTTTACCCCGGGAGCCACAGATACGCAGTATTTT
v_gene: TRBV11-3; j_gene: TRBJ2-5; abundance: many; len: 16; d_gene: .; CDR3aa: CASSSHLSQGWETQYF; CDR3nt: TGTGCCAGCAGCTCCCACCTCTCACAGGGTTGGGAGACCCAGTACTTC
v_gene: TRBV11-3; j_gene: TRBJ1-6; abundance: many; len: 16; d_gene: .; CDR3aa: CASSTFGGDGDSPLHF; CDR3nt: TGTGCCAGCAGCACCTTTGGAGGGGACGGAGATTCACCCCTCCACTTT
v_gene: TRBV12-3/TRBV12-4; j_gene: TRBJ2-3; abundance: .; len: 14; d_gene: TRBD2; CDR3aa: CASSLAQLAAVEYF; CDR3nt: TGTGCCAGCAGTTTAGCGCAACTAGCGGCCGTGGAGTATTTT
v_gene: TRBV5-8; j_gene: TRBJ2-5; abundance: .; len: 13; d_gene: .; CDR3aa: CASSLALSETQYF; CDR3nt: TGTGCCAGCAGCTTGGCGTTGTCGGAGACCCAGTACTTC
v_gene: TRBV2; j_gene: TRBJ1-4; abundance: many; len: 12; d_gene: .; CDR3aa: CASSLGSEKLFF; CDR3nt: TGTGCCAGCAGCCTTGGATCTGAAAAACTGTTTTTT
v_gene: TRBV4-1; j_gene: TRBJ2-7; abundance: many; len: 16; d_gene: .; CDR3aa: CASSHPRTGVPYEQYF; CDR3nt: TGCGCCAGCAGCCACCCTAGGACGGGAGTCCCCTACGAGCAGTACTTC
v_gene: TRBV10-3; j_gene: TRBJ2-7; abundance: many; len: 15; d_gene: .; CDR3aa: CAISESEDTAYEQYF; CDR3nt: TGTGCCATCAGTGAGTCGGAGGACACCGCCTACGAGCAGTACTTC
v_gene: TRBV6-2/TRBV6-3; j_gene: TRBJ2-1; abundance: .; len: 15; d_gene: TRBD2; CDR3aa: CASRRTSGSRDEQFF; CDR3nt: TGTGCCAGCAGAAGGACTAGCGGGAGTAGGGATGAGCAGTTCTTC
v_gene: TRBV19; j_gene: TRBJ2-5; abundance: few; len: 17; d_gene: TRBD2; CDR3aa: CASSMKRGTTGQETQYF; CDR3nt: TGTGCCAGTAGTATGAAGCGGGGGACGACAGGCCAAGAGACCCAGTACTTC